The 5 T cell receptor beta chains listed next were all sequenced from one sample in a study of T-cell reconstitution after alpha-beta-depleted transplantation in children. The TCRbeta library incorporated unique molecular identifiers. TCRdb used MiXCR to reprocess the PCR reads, holding one entry per CDR3 protein. Altogether almost 400,000 distinct CDR3 sequences are present, around 21% being singletons, with the ten largest covering less than 4.5%. Here the sequenced sample was PBMCs from the stem cell graft donor, taken from the stem cell graft. These receptors all stem from a human donor who donated a stem cell graft to a child with acute myeloid leukemia.

The sample holds a few counts of this clonotype. The chain joins TRBV6-1 to TRBJ2-1; 9 nucleotides line up with TRBD2. Germline-derived CDR1 and CDR2 are MNHNS and SASEGT. The CDR3 has 16 amino acids. The V gene end was trimmed by 5 bases and the J gene end by 1 base; junction bases not matched to a gene: 6. The CDR3 nucleotides are TGTGCCAGCAGTCCCTCAAGCGGGAGGTCCTACAATGAGCAGTTCTTC. It yields the protein CASSPSSGRSYNEQFF.

This chain connects TRBV12-3 or TRBV12-4 to TRBJ2-1, with a weak D call TRBD2 (6 bases). Trimming took off 4 bases at V and 8 bases at J, with 12 bases between the two ends. CDR3 length equals 13 residues. CDR3 amino acids: CASSSDYSYEQFF. CDR3 coding DNA: TGTGCCAGCAGTTCGGACTATTCCTATGAGCAGTTCTTC.

This clonotype was seen a single time. The chain combines TRBV2 with TRBJ1-2, with D hard to call. CDR1 is SNHLY, CDR2 FYNNEI, per germline. There are 15 residues in the CDR3. The V gene lost 2 bases and the J gene lost 0 bases, with 10 bases spanning the gap. DNA for the CDR3: TGTGCCAGCAGTGAAATCCGAGCAGCTAACTATGGCTACACCTTC. Translation: CASSEIRAANYGYTF.

The CDR3 loop reads CASSFVAGQYSRGTEAFF. In nucleotides, the CDR3 is TGTGCCAGCAGCTTCGTCGCCGGACAGTACAGCAGGGGGACTGAAGCTTTCTTT. This chain uses TRBV5-5 with TRBJ1-1, with 7 bases that match TRBD1. Germline CDR1 and CDR2: SGHKS and YYEKEE (reference sequence). With V trimmed by 2 bases and J by 5 bases, 18 bases remained unmatched. This CDR3 has 18 residues.

The chain uses TRBV20-1 and TRBJ2-1, with D possibly TRBD2 on 5 matching bases. Trimming took off 0 bases at V and 8 bases at J, with 14 bases between the two ends. The germline V gene has CDR1 DFQATT and CDR2 SNEGSKA (reference sequence). This CDR3 contains 14 residues. The CDR3 nucleotides are TGCAGTGCTAGAGATGAGCGGCGGGCAGATGAGCAGTTCTTC. It specifies CSARDERRADEQFF.